The present T cell receptor beta chain was sequenced within a study of T-cell memory formation after mild COVID-19. This CDR3 region has 14 residues. CDR1 and CDR2 (germline): WSHSY, SAAADI. V gave up 6 bases and J gave up 5 bases; unmatched junction bases: 8. TCRdb re-called the 5' RACE reads through MiXCR, storing one row per CDR3 protein. The sample holds about 350,000 distinct CDR3 sequences; approximately 13% are singletons and the top ten take about a fifth. The sequencing sample was made of PBMCs or a T cell subset sorted from them (not recorded which). The V call is TRBV10-2, the J call TRBJ2-3, with 7 positions matching TRBD2. The receptor was derived from a man aged 18 to 35 who had mild COVID-19 (a few samples of this study predate the infection). Cell type and time point are not known. CDR3 bases: TGCGCCAGCAGATTAGCGGGTAGTGGAGATACGCAGTATTTT. This encodes CASRLAGSGDTQYF.